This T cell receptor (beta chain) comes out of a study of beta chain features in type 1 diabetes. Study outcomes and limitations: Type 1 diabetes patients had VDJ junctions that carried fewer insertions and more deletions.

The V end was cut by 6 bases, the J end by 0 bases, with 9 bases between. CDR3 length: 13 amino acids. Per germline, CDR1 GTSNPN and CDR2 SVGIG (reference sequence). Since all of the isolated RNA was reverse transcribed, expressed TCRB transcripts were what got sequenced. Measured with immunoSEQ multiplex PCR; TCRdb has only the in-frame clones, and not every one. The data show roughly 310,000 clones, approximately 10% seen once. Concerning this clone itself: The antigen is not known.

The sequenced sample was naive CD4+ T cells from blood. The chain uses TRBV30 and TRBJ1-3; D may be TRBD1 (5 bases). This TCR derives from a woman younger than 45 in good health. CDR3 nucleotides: TGTGCCTGCTACGACAGCTCTGGAAACACCATATATTTT. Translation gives CACYDSSGNTIYF. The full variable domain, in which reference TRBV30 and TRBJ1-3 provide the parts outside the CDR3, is SQTIHQWPATLVQPVGSPLSLECTVEGTSNPNLYWYRQAAGRGLQLLFYSVGIGQISSEVPQNLSASRPQDRQFILSSKKLLLSDSGFYLCACYDSSGNTIYFGEGSWLTVV.